This entry features one T cell receptor (beta chain) sequence. This CDR3 spans 14 amino acids. Germline values: CDR1 LGHNT, CDR2 FRNRAP. Trimming shortened V by 0 bases and J by 5 bases, and 10 bases separated the two germline ends. These data come from a study of blood T cells in healthy people across ages. A second about 6 to 11 cycle PCR used barcoded and J-beta primers. TCRdb independently ran MiXCR on the 5' RACE reads; one entry per CDR3 protein. In the table there are about 1,400,000 distinct CDR3 sequences, approximately 59% of which are singletons. Healthy Caucasian individuals from Russia aged about 6 to 90 served as donors.

The origin of this receptor is a man between 18 and 29 years old in good health. V usage is TRBV12-5 and J usage is TRBJ1-2, with TRBD1 as a possible D gene (5 bases). What was sequenced was blood. CDR3: CASGLVSGIYGYTF. The CDR3 DNA reads as TGTGCTAGTGGTTTGGTATCAGGGATTTATGGCTACACCTTC.